The 26 T cell receptor beta chains given below trace back to one sample, sequenced in a study of T-cell memory formation after mild COVID-19. TCRdb independently ran MiXCR on the 5' RACE reads; one entry per CDR3 protein. The sample consists of roughly 35,000 distinct CDR3 sequences, roughly 20% of them appearing once. The source material was PBMCs or a T cell subset sorted from them (not recorded which). All receptors come from an adult who had mild COVID-19 (a few samples of this study predate the infection). Cell type and time point are not known.

This clonotype occurred a few times. This chain uses TRBV4-3 with TRBJ2-1, with 11 bases fitting TRBD2. Germline V CDR1 and CDR2: LGHNA, YSLEER. The V and J ends lost 3 bases and 4 bases, in that order; junction bases with no gene match: 11. CDR3 length equals 18 residues. For the CDR3, the DNA is TGCGCCAGCAGCCAGTCCCCCCTAGCGGGAGGCCTTTACAATGAGCAGTTCTTC. This translates into CASSQSPLAGGLYNEQFF.

Ten or more counts support this clonotype. The CDR3 DNA reads as TGTGCCAGCAGCTCTTCAACAGGGGCCGCGGAGCAGTACTTC. Translated: CASSSSTGAAEQYF. The chain links TRBV7-8 to TRBJ2-7; 7 bases agree with TRBD1. Germline CDR1 SGHVS, CDR2 FQNEAQ. This CDR3 is 14 amino acids long. V was pared by 4 bases and J by 7 bases, with 10 bases of the junction left unmatched.

This clonotype was observed at least ten times. The chain couples TRBV5-1 to TRBJ2-7; D may correspond to TRBD1 or TRBD2 (6 bases each). Per the germline V gene, CDR1 is SGHRS and CDR2 is YFSETQ. The CDR3 extends over 15 amino acids. V shed 5 bases and J shed 3 bases, with 18 bases lying between them. CDR3 region: CASSRTGGGSYEQYF. CDR3 nucleotides: TGCGCCAGCAGTCGGACCGGAGGGGGAAGCTACGAGCAGTACTTC.

This clonotype was picked up many times. V usage is TRBV12-3 or TRBV12-4 and J usage is TRBJ2-3, with 9 bases aligning to TRBD2. The CDR3 totals 15 residues. V shed 6 bases and J 2 bases; nucleotides not matched to a gene: 6. CDR3 sequence (DNA): TGTGCCAGCAGCCGCCGGACTAGCGTCACAGATACGCAGTATTTT. Protein sequence: CASSRRTSVTDTQYF.

This clonotype was found many times. The chain combines TRBV7-2 with TRBJ2-6, with D hard to call. The V end lost 2 bases, the J end lost 1 base, and 6 bases lay between the germline ends. CDR1 and CDR2 from the germline V gene are SGHTA and FQGNSA. This CDR3 has 15 residues. This chain's CDR3 is CASSLFGSGANVLTF. The CDR3 DNA reads TGTGCCAGCAGCTTATTCGGGTCTGGGGCCAACGTCCTGACTTTC.

The rearrangement links TRBV29-1 to TRBJ1-2, with D unclear. V shed 3 bases and J shed 2 bases, with 10 bases lying between them. The CDR3 runs to 13 residues. Germline V gene lookup returns CDR1 SQVTM and CDR2 ANQGSEA. Here the CDR3 DNA reads TGCAGCGTTGAGAGCGATGCGAACTATGGCTACACCTTC. Translated, it gives CSVESDANYGYTF.

There are many counts of this clonotype. The chain employs TRBV7-6 and TRBJ2-1, with a weak D call TRBD2 (5 bases). Trimming left V 5 bases short and J 10 bases short, with 12 bases between. CDR3 length: 12 residues. CDR1 is SGHVS, CDR2 FNYEAQ, per germline. Written as DNA, the CDR3 is TGTGCCAGCAGCCCTCAGGCGGGCGAGCAGTTCTTC. Translating it yields CASSPQAGEQFF. The variable domain in full, completed from reference TRBV7-6 and TRBJ2-1, reads GAGVSQSPRYKVTKRGQDVALRCDPISGHVSLYWYRQALGQGPEFLTYFNYEAQQDKSGLPNDRFSAERPEGSISTLTIQRTEQRDSAMYRCASSPQAGEQFFGPGTRLTVL.

Relative to its sample, this clonotype is medium-sized (0.01 to 0.1%). The chain joins TRBV12-3 or TRBV12-4 to TRBJ2-1; unclear D gene. The CDR3 extends over 14 amino acids. Trimming stripped 6 bases from V and 4 bases from J, with 13 bases between. CDR3: CASSTWAQYNEQFF. The CDR3 DNA sequence: TGTGCCAGCAGCACCTGGGCACAATACAATGAGCAGTTCTTC.

This clonotype showed up many times. The chain combines TRBV11-2 with TRBJ2-7; 8 nucleotides line up with TRBD2. The V segment lost 1 base and the J segment 3 bases; nucleotides outside the gene matches: 5. Germline CDR1 and CDR2: SGHAT and FQNNGV. This CDR3 has 15 amino acids. CDR3 residues: CASSLVGGGSYEQYF. CDR3 nucleotides: TGTGCCAGCAGCTTAGTTGGCGGGGGGAGCTACGAGCAGTACTTC.

This clonotype was picked up many times. The chain is built from TRBV3-1 and TRBJ1-5; D is ambiguous. The CDR3 sequence is 15 residues long. The germline V gene has CDR1 LGHDT and CDR2 YNNKEL (reference sequence). Between the trimmed V and J ends, which lost 2 bases and 0 bases, there was a span of 8 bases. The CDR3 spells CASSQRGNSNQPQHF. The CDR3 DNA is TGTGCCAGCAGCCAACGGGGTAATAGCAATCAGCCCCAGCATTTT.

This chain uses TRBV4-1 with TRBJ1-1; D unclear. The CDR3 has 14 amino acids. Germline loops: CDR1 MGHRA, CDR2 YSYEKL. Trimming left V 4 bases short and J 4 bases short, with 13 bases between. In DNA form, the CDR3 reads TGCGCCAGCAGCCGAGGTACCCCAGGCACTGAAGCTTTCTTT. Translation: CASSRGTPGTEAFF.

This clonotype has ten or more counts. The chain recombines TRBV7-3 with TRBJ1-1; maybe TRBD1 (5 bases). There are 15 residues in the CDR3. Germline lookup yields CDR1 SGHTA and CDR2 FQGTGA. V was clipped by 7 bases and J by 2 bases, with 17 bases between them. CDR3 sequence: CASTPKGRGNTEAFF. The CDR3 nucleotides read TGTGCCAGCACTCCCAAAGGGAGGGGAAACACTGAAGCTTTCTTT.

This chain uses TRBV21-1 with TRBJ2-7; no DNA check was done on the table's D call, TRBD1. TRBV21-1 has pseudogene status. CDR3 size: 15 residues. CDR3 residues: CASSKAPRGLYEQYF. In DNA, the CDR3 is TGTGCCAGCAGCAAAGCACCCAGGGGGCTATACGAGCAGTACTTC.

The gene calls are TRBV27 and TRBJ2-1; D remains ambiguous. The length of the CDR3 is 15 residues. Germline-derived CDR1 and CDR2 are MNHEY and SMNVEV (reference sequence). Deletions cut 4 bases from V and 6 bases from J, with 16 bases between. This chain's CDR3 is CASSYLPIGTNEQFF. The CDR3 bases are TGTGCCAGCAGTTACTTGCCTATAGGCACCAATGAGCAGTTCTTC.

This clonotype came up many times. The rearrangement joins TRBV6-6 to TRBJ2-2; 8 positions match TRBD2. The V gene end was trimmed by 8 bases and the J gene end by 7 bases; junction bases not matched to a gene: 3. Germline values: CDR1 MNHNY, CDR2 SVGAGI (reference sequence). The CDR3 has 12 residues. The CDR3 here is CASRREGGELFF. CDR3 in DNA: TGTGCCAGCCGCCGGGAGGGCGGGGAGCTGTTTTTT.

This clonotype was picked up many times. V gene TRBV2 combines with J gene TRBJ2-2; 9 nucleotides agree with TRBD2. The CDR3 has 14 residues. With 5 bases clipped from V and 5 bases from J, the junction kept 3 bases outside the gene matches. Germline V gene data show CDR1 as SNHLY and CDR2 as FYNNEI. CDR3 residues: CASSIAGVTGELFF. The CDR3 region has the DNA TGTGCCAGCAGTATAGCGGGAGTGACCGGGGAGCTGTTTTTT. Complete variable domain (other parts from reference TRBV2 and TRBJ2-2): EPEVTQTPSHQVTQMGQEVILRCVPISNHLYFYWYRQILGQKVEFLVSFYNNEISEKSEIFDDQFSVERPDGSNFTLKIRSTKLEDSAMYFCASSIAGVTGELFFGEGSRLTVL.

The J gene is TRBJ1-1, the V gene TRBV20-1; D is ambiguous. In germline, CDR1 is DFQATT, CDR2 SNEGSKA (reference sequence). V was pared by 3 bases and J by 4 bases, with 12 bases between. The CDR3 extends over 13 amino acids. Written as DNA, the CDR3 is TGCAGTGCTAGTGGAGGCAAAACCACTGAAGCTTTCTTT. Protein product: CSASGGKTTEAFF.

The CDR3 region is CASSAGVSTDTQYF. The CDR3 DNA reads TGTGCCAGCAGTGCGGGGGTCTCCACAGATACGCAGTATTTT. The V call is TRBV2, the J call TRBJ2-3, with D perhaps TRBD2 (6 bases). V shed 4 bases and J shed 2 bases, with 10 bases lying between them. The CDR3 runs 14 residues. Per the germline V gene, CDR1 is SNHLY and CDR2 is FYNNEI.

There are many counts of this clonotype. The V and J genes are TRBV12-3 or TRBV12-4 and TRBJ2-2; D possibly corresponds to TRBD2 (7 bases). V dropped 3 bases and J dropped 7 bases, with 15 bases sitting between them. This CDR3 has 15 amino acids. CDR3 sequence (DNA): TGTGCCAGCAGTTTCACGGGGGGCGGTGGCGGGGAGCTGTTTTTT. This sequence encodes CASSFTGGGGGELFF.

This clonotype was counted ten times or more. For the CDR3, the DNA is TGTGCCACCAGTGACATCCATGTGACAGGGGGCCTTGCGGGAACCGGGGAGCTGTTTTTT. Translated: CATSDIHVTGGLAGTGELFF. V gene TRBV24-1 combines with J gene TRBJ2-2; 10 bases are shared with TRBD1. This CDR3 comprises 20 residues. V was pared by 4 bases and J by 5 bases, with 18 bases of the junction left unmatched. Looked up from germline, CDR1 is KGHDR and CDR2 is SFDVKD.

V usage is TRBV7-9 and J usage is TRBJ1-4; 11 bases line up with TRBD1. V lost 5 bases and J lost 6; bases outside the gene matches: 8. Germline CDR1 SEHNR, CDR2 FQNEAQ (reference sequence). The CDR3 is 16 residues long. The CDR3 spells CASSPDPGQGDEKLFF. The CDR3 DNA reads as TGTGCCAGCAGCCCTGATCCGGGACAGGGGGATGAAAAACTGTTTTTT. The complete variable domain, with remaining parts taken from reference TRBV7-9 and TRBJ1-4, reads DTGVSQNPRHKITKRGQNVTFRCDPISEHNRLYWYRQTLGQGPEFLTYFQNEAQLEKSRLLSDRFSAERPKGSFSTLEIQRTEQGDSAMYLCASSPDPGQGDEKLFFGSGTQLSVL.

This clonotype was seen ten or more times. The genes are TRBV12-3 or TRBV12-4 and TRBJ2-4; 8 bases agree with TRBD2. After removal of 4 bases from V and 4 bases from J, the junction contained 3 bases not matched to a gene. This CDR3 spans 14 amino acids. CDR3 DNA: TGTGCCAGCAGTTCCGGGACTAGAAAAAACATTCAGTACTTC. Its translation is CASSSGTRKNIQYF.

This clonotype turned up a few times. This sequence joins TRBV18 and TRBJ2-1; TRBD2 aligns across 13 bases. The CDR3 runs 17 residues. Germline CDR1 and CDR2: KGHSH and LQKENI. Trimming at V came to 5 bases and at J to 1 base, leaving 5 bases not matched to a gene. Here the CDR3 reads CASSSRTSGGSYNEQFF. In DNA form, the CDR3 reads TGTGCCAGCTCATCCAGGACTAGCGGGGGATCCTACAATGAGCAGTTCTTC.

The table lists this clonotype with many counts. V gene TRBV7-8 combines with J gene TRBJ1-2; maybe TRBD1 (5 bases). Trimming removed 6 bases from V and 6 bases from J, with 11 bases in between. In germline, CDR1 is SGHVS, CDR2 FQNEAQ. This CDR3 is built from 12 residues. The CDR3 nucleotides read TGTGCCAGCAGTTTGGGAGGGGATGGCTACACCTTC. It specifies CASSLGGDGYTF.

By share of the sample, this clonotype is medium-sized. The chain joins TRBV12-3 or TRBV12-4 to TRBJ2-7, with 7 bases lining up with TRBD1. The CDR3 covers 14 residues. V lost 6 bases and J lost 0; bases outside the gene matches: 5. CDR3 loop: CASSDRAYSYEQYF. The DNA for the CDR3 is TGTGCCAGCAGCGACAGGGCCTACTCCTACGAGCAGTACTTC.

To note about this clonotype: At one end, the junction sequence differs from germline, possibly due to a read error. The chain combines TRBV6-5 with TRBJ2-1; 11 bases are a match to TRBD1. CDR1 and CDR2 (germline): MNHEY, SVGAGI. There are 17 residues in the CDR3. In DNA form, the CDR3 reads TGTGCCAGCAGGTACTCTGGACAGGGGGCCTCCTACAATGAGCAGTTCTTC. It is translated as CASRYSGQGASYNEQFF.